The next 23 T cell receptor beta chains were all read from a single sample in a study of PD-1 blockade in classical Hodgkin lymphoma. TCRdb keeps only in-frame clones here, not all; method: immunoSEQ multiplex PCR. This table has roughly 140,000 clones, 78% appearing once. Patients all relapsed after autologous stem cell transplantation, and there was variation in brentuximab vedotin exposure. The input for sequencing was peripheral blood mononuclear cells (PBMCs), taken before the second cycle of nivolumab. The source of these receptors is a human donor with classical Hodgkin lymphoma.

V gene TRBV18 combines with J gene TRBJ1-2; possible D gene TRBD1, 5 bases. V was pared by 5 bases and J by 6 bases, with 16 bases between. The germline gives CDR1 KGHSH, CDR2 LQKENI. CDR3 length equals 14 residues. The CDR3 DNA follows: TGTGCCAGCTCAATTCGGGACGGATTGAATGGCTACACCTTC. Its protein is CASSIRDGLNGYTF.

The V call is TRBV7-3, the J call TRBJ2-1; 9 nucleotides align to TRBD2. J lost 0 bases, V lost 3 bases, and 0 bases had no gene match. The CDR3 length is 15 residues. Germline CDR1 and CDR2: SGHTA and FQGTGA. CDR3 sequence reads: CASSFSGGSYNEQFF. CDR3 in DNA: TGTGCCAGCAGCTTTAGCGGGGGCTCCTACAATGAGCAGTTCTTC.

The rearrangement uses TRBV5-1 and TRBJ2-7; 8 nucleotides line up with TRBD2. The CDR3 covers 17 residues. V was clipped by 0 bases and J by 0 bases; unmatched bases: 8. Germline lookup yields CDR1 SGHRS and CDR2 YFSETQ. The CDR3 protein is CASSLAGAGGSSYEQYF. The CDR3 region has the DNA TGCGCCAGCAGCTTGGCCGGGGCGGGGGGCAGCTCCTACGAGCAGTACTTC.

CDR3 sequence: CASSLDTLKWYRGGGNQPQHF. In DNA, the CDR3 is TGTGCCAGCAGCCTAGATACCCTAAAATGGTACAGGGGGGGCGGCAATCAGCCCCAGCATTTT. V gene TRBV7-8 combines with J gene TRBJ1-5; 8 positions match TRBD1. Germline lookup yields CDR1 SGHVS and CDR2 FQNEAQ. The trim removed 5 bases at V and 2 bases at J, leaving 23 bases unmatched. CDR3 length: 21 residues.

The rearrangement joins TRBV7-2 to TRBJ2-7, with 8 bases fitting TRBD1. The CDR3 runs to 12 residues. Per germline, CDR1 SGHTA and CDR2 FQGNSA. The J segment lost 6 bases and the V segment lost 8 bases, leaving 6 bases of the junction unmatched. The CDR3 region is CASWTGSGEQYF. The CDR3 nucleotides read TGTGCCAGCTGGACAGGGTCGGGCGAGCAGTACTTC.

The chain links TRBV7-9 to TRBJ2-7, with D hard to call. The CDR3 consists of 11 residues. Per germline, CDR1 SEHNR and CDR2 FQNEAQ (reference sequence). The V end was cut by 6 bases, the J end by 4 bases, with 7 bases between. As DNA, the CDR3 is TGTGCCAGCAGGCCACTATACGAGCAGTACTTC. It specifies CASRPLYEQYF.

This chain connects TRBV7-3 to TRBJ1-1, with no clear D. Trimming took off 0 bases at V and 5 bases at J, with 16 bases between the two ends. The CDR3 contains 16 residues. Germline V lookup: CDR1 SGHTA, CDR2 FQGTGA. In DNA, the CDR3 is TGTGCCAGCAGCTTAACAGGGATCGGCTTGAGGACTGAAGCTTTCTTT. It yields the protein CASSLTGIGLRTEAFF.

This rearrangement joins TRBV18 to TRBJ1-6; D is possibly TRBD1 (5 bases). Between the trimmed V and J ends, which lost 0 bases and 7 bases, there was a span of 10 bases. Germline V gives CDR1 KGHSH, CDR2 LQKENI. The CDR3 extends over 15 amino acids. The CDR3 sequence: CASSPPGEGNSPLHF. CDR3 DNA: TGTGCCAGCTCACCACCGGGGGAAGGCAATTCACCCCTCCACTTT. Complete variable domain (other parts from reference TRBV18 and TRBJ1-6): NAGVMQNPRHLVRRRGQEARLRCSPMKGHSHVYWYRQLPEEGLKFMVYLQKENIIDESGMPKERFSAEFPKEGPSILRIQQVVRGDSAAYFCASSPPGEGNSPLHFGNGTRLTVT.

The chain uses TRBV10-3 and TRBJ1-2; a weak D match, TRBD1 (6 bases). Trimming took 3 bases from V and 3 from J, leaving 14 bases between them. CDR3 length: 15 amino acids. Germline V lookup: CDR1 ENHRY, CDR2 SYGVKD. Written as DNA, the CDR3 is TGTGCCATCAGTGATACAAGCAGGGGCGACTATGGCTACACCTTC. Translated, it gives CAISDTSRGDYGYTF.

The gene calls are TRBV30 and TRBJ1-4, with D uncertain. With 0 bases removed from V and 11 bases from J, the gap between germline ends came to 22 bases. CDR1 is GTSNPN, CDR2 SVGIG, per germline (reference sequence). CDR3 size: 16 residues. This CDR3 is CAWSVIRGRIHYKLFF. CDR3 bases: TGTGCCTGGAGTGTCATACGAGGCCGCATACACTATAAACTGTTTTTT.

This sequence joins TRBV10-3 and TRBJ2-7; a possible D gene is TRBD2 (5 bases). Trimming removed 4 bases at V and 4 bases at J, with 8 bases between. This CDR3 is 12 amino acids long. The germline gives CDR1 ENHRY, CDR2 SYGVKD. The CDR3 is CAISGGQYEQYF. The CDR3 coding sequence is TGTGCCATCAGTGGAGGGCAGTACGAGCAGTACTTC.

The chain combines TRBV11-2 with TRBJ1-5; D is perhaps TRBD1 (5 bases). This CDR3 region has 15 residues. Trimming took off 5 bases at V and 9 bases at J, with 20 bases between the two ends. In germline, CDR1 is SGHAT, CDR2 FQNNGV. As DNA, the CDR3 is TGTGCCAGCAGCGACGGAAGGAGGACACCCTGGCCCCAGCATTTT. Protein product: CASSDGRRTPWPQHF.

The gene calls are TRBV6-6 and TRBJ2-3, with D unclear. Trimming pared 2 bases from V and 5 bases from J, leaving 2 bases between. This CDR3 is 11 amino acids long. Germline V gene lookup returns CDR1 MNHNY and CDR2 SVGAGI (reference sequence). This CDR3 reads CASSYVDTQYF. The DNA of the CDR3 is TGTGCCAGCAGTTACGTAGATACGCAGTATTTT.

The chain combines TRBV19 with TRBJ2-2, with D possibly being TRBD1 (6 bases). The CDR3 is made up of 15 amino acids. Germline CDR1 and CDR2: LNHDA and SQIVND (reference sequence). The ends were cut back, 8 bases at V and 6 bases at J, with 19 bases in the middle. The CDR3, as DNA: TGTGCCAGTTCGTTAGAAGGGACAACCCCCGGGGAGCTGTTTTTT. Its protein product is CASSLEGTTPGELFF.

The rearrangement joins TRBV19 to TRBJ2-1; TRBD2 agrees at 10 bases. The junction had 0 bases not matched to a gene; V was cut back by 4 bases and J by 0 bases. Germline CDR1 LNHDA, CDR2 SQIVND (reference sequence). The CDR3 has 15 amino acids. Written as DNA, the CDR3 is TGTGCCAGTAGTAGGACTAGCGGCTCCTACAATGAGCAGTTCTTC. Translation gives CASSRTSGSYNEQFF.

The genes are TRBV10-3 and TRBJ1-2, with D perhaps matching TRBD1 (6 bases). From germline, CDR1 is ENHRY and CDR2 SYGVKD. This CDR3 has 12 residues. V gave up 9 bases and J gave up 8 bases, with 16 bases separating them. The DNA of the CDR3 is TGTGCCATAACCTCAGGGGAGGGAGGCTACACCTTC. Its translation: CAITSGEGGYTF.

The count of this clone is one. The CDR3 DNA reads as TGTGCCAGCAGCCCCGACAGGGGGGCTTATGGCTACACCTTC. Amino acid sequence: CASSPDRGAYGYTF. The chain joins TRBV9 to TRBJ1-2; 9 positions agree with TRBD1. CDR1 and CDR2 (germline): SGDLS, YYNGEE. The CDR3 length is 14 residues. V was clipped by 4 bases and J by 5 bases; unmatched bases: 6.

V gene TRBV5-4 combines with J gene TRBJ1-6; 9 bases map to TRBD1. The germline V gene has CDR1 SGHNT and CDR2 YYREEE (reference sequence). The CDR3 has 15 residues. With V trimmed by 0 bases and J by 9 bases, 4 bases remained unmatched. The CDR3 nucleotides are TGTGCCAGCAGCTTGGGGGACAGGGCCAGTTCACCCCTCCACTTT. Residues: CASSLGDRASSPLHF.

In its sample, this clone was seen many times. This rearrangement joins TRBV5-1 to TRBJ2-7; 11 positions match TRBD1. The germline V gene has CDR1 SGHRS and CDR2 YFSETQ. The CDR3 is 15 residues long. Unmatched junction bases numbered 6, after V lost 4 bases and J lost 3 bases. The CDR3 sequence is CASSPRGQGVYEQYF. The DNA of the CDR3 is TGCGCCAGCAGCCCCCGGGGACAGGGGGTCTACGAGCAGTACTTC.

J is TRBJ1-1 and V is TRBV4-2; no firm D call. The CDR3 contains 14 residues. CDR1 is LGHNA and CDR2 is YNFKEQ in the germline V gene. Trimming stripped 1 base from V and 4 bases from J, with 10 bases between. This chain's CDR3 is CASSQGGWITEAFF. CDR3 sequence (DNA): TGTGCCAGCAGCCAAGGCGGATGGATCACTGAAGCTTTCTTT.

V is TRBV25-1 and J is TRBJ2-1; D unclear. The CDR3 contains 15 residues. Germline lookup yields CDR1 MGHDK and CDR2 SYGVNS. V lost 2 bases, J lost 9 bases, and 17 bases lay in between. CDR3 coding DNA: TGTGCCAGCAGTGAAGAGGTTGGCCACCTGGGTGAGCAGTTCTTC. This sequence encodes CASSEEVGHLGEQFF.

The chain links TRBV19 to TRBJ2-1, with 14 bases lining up with TRBD2. Germline V CDR1 and CDR2: LNHDA, SQIVND (reference sequence). The CDR3 runs to 19 residues. V lost 5 bases, J lost 0 bases, and 9 bases stayed unmatched. The CDR3: CASSPRLAGGRSSYNEQFF. The CDR3 coding sequence is TGTGCCAGTAGTCCTCGACTAGCGGGAGGGAGGAGCTCCTACAATGAGCAGTTCTTC.

V usage is TRBV10-3 and J usage is TRBJ2-5; the D is unclear. There are 13 residues in the CDR3. The germline V and J ends were trimmed by 3 bases and 4 bases, with 9 bases remaining between them. Per the germline V gene, CDR1 is ENHRY and CDR2 is SYGVKD. The CDR3 DNA sequence: TGTGCCATCAGTGATCGCTCTCGAGAGACCCAGTACTTC. It yields the protein CAISDRSRETQYF.